This is a list of T cell receptor beta chains from one sample in a study of beta chain features in type 1 diabetes. Here immunoSEQ multiplex PCR was the method, and the copy in TCRdb shows in-frame clones only, minus some. The repertoire holds approximately 250,000 clones, with 16% as singletons. The specimen sequenced was naive CD4+ T cells from blood. The receptor set was obtained from a man aged 25 to 40 with type 1 diabetes. The CDR3 runs from the conserved cysteine through the conserved F or W.

V gene	J gene	CDR3 protein
TRBV7-8	TRBJ2-7	CASRTVAHDSYEQYF
TRBV29-1	TRBJ2-5	CSVSTGWETQYF
TRBV4-3	TRBJ1-4	CASSQDGRGLENEKLFF
TRBV9	TRBJ2-6	CASSGWDRASGANVLTF
TRBV28	TRBJ1-2	CASTSGQGLGYTF
TRBV29-1	TRBJ2-2	CSVGMSSGSHSNTGELFF
TRBV29-1	TRBJ2-3	CSVGRTSADTQYF
TRBV19	TRBJ2-1	CASSETAGGPREQFF
TRBV9	TRBJ2-7	CASSARLAGASYEQYF
TRBV30	TRBJ2-1	CAWSHRSNNEQFF
TRBV7-8	TRBJ2-7	CASSPPRTGNSYEQYF
TRBV29-1	TRBJ1-1	CSVERTGDTEAFF
TRBV7-9	TRBJ2-4	CASNGRTDGSIQYF
TRBV23-1	TRBJ2-7	CASSQSGSQREQYF
TRBV28	TRBJ2-5	CASRGGQGARETQYF
TRBV29-1	TRBJ2-3	CSVGRQWRDTQYF
TRBV28	TRBJ2-3	CASTPLGVPGTDTQYF
TRBV4-1	TRBJ2-4	CASSRQRDEGNIQYF
TRBV9	TRBJ1-4	CASSVTQGPTNEKLFF
TRBV2	TRBJ2-5	CASSESSGPRWETQYF
TRBV29-1	TRBJ1-1	CSVRTGLNTEAFF
TRBV2	TRBJ2-5	CASGGLEGGTQYF
TRBV18	TRBJ1-1	CASSPVRGDAEAFF
TRBV30	TRBJ1-5	CAWSLQPKGPQHF
TRBV30	TRBJ1-5	CAWSPTGNQPQHF
TRBV7-2	TRBJ2-6	CASSLPRISGANVLTF
TRBV30	TRBJ2-3	CAWSGADTQYF
TRBV5-1	TRBJ2-3	CASSLAGTGDFLSSTDTQYF